The clone carrying this T cell receptor beta chain was picked up many times. Its matching antigen is unknown. These data come from a study of T cell repertoires in cytomegalovirus infection. Study information: Based on public TCR beta signatures, there were indications of CMV infection and of a matching HLA type. Study-wide results and limits: Public TCR beta family frequency separated CMV-and-HLA carriers, including in an independent cohort. The ex vivo response showed dominance by HLA-C-restricted CMV-specific TCR beta clonotypes.

TCRdb reanalysed the reads using MiXCR and keeps one entry per CDR3 protein. Of under 850,000 distinct CDR3 sequences in the sample, less than 40% were seen once. CDR3 size: 14 residues. From germline, CDR1 is SQVTM and CDR2 ANQGSEA. V shed 0 bases and J shed 1 base, with 8 bases lying between them. This receptor was obtained from a human donor in good health (CMV status not recorded). Some clones in this sample may be carry-over from other donors' samples. Sequencing was carried out using PBMCs. The chain recombines TRBV29-1 with TRBJ2-3; the D is unclear. CDR3 sequence (DNA): TGCAGCGTTGAAGACTCGACTGGCACAGATACGCAGTATTTT. Amino acid sequence: CSVEDSTGTDTQYF.